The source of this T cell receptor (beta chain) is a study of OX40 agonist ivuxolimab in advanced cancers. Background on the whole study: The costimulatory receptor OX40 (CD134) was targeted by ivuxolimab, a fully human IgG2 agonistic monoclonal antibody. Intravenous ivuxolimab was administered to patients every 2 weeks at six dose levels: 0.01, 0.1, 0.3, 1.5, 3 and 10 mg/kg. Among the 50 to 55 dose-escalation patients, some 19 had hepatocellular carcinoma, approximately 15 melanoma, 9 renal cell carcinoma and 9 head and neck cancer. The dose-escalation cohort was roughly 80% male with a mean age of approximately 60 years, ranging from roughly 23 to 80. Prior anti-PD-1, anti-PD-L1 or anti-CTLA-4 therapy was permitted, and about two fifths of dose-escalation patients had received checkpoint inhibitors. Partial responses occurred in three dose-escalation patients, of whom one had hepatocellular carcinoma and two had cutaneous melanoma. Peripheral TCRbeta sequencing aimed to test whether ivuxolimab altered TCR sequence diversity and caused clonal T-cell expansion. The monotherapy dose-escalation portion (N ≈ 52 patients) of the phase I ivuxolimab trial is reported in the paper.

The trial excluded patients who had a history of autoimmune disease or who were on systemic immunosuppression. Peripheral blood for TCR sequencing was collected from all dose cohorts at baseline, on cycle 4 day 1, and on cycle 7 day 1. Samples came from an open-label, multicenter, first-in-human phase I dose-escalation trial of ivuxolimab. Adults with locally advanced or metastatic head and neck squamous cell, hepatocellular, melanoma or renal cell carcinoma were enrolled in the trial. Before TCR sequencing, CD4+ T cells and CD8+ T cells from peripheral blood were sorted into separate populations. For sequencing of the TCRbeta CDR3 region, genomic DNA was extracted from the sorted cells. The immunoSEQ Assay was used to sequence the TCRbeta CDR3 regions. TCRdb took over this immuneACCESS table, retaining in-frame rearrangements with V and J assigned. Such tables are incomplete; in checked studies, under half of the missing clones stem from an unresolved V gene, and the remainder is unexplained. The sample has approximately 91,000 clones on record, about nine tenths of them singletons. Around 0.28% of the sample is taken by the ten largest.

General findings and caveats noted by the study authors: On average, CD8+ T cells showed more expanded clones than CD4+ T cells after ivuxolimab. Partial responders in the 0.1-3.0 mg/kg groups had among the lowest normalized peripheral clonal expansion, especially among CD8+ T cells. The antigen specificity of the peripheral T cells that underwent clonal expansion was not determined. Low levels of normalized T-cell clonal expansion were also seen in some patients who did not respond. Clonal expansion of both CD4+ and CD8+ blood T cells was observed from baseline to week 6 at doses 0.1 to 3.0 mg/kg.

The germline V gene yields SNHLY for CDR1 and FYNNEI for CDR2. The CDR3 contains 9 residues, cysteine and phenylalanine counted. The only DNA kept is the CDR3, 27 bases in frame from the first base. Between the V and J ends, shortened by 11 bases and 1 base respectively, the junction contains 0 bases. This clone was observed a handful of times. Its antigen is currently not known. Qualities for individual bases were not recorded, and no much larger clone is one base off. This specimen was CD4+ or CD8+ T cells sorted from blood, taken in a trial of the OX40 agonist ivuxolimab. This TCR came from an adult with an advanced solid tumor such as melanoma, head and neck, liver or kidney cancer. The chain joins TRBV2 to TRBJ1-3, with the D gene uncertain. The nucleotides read TGTGCCTCTGGAAACACCATATATTTT. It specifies CASGNTIYF.